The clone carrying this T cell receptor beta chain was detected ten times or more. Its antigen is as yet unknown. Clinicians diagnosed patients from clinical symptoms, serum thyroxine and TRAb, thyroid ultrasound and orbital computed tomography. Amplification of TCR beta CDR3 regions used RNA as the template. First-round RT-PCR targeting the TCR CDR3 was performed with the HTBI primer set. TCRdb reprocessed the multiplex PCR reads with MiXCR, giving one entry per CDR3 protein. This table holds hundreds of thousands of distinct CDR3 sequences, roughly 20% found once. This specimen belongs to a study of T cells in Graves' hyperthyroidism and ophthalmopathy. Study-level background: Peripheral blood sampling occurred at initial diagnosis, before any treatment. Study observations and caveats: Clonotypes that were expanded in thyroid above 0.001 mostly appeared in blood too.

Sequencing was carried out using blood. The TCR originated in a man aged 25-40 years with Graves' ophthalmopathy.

The CDR3 DNA reads as TGCAGTGCTAGACAAGGTCGGCTAGCCCAAGAGACCCAGTACTTC. This translates into CSARQGRLAQETQYF. The chain uses TRBV20-1 and TRBJ2-5, with D maybe TRBD2 (5 bases). CDR3 size: 15 residues. The germline gives CDR1 DFQATT, CDR2 SNEGSKA (reference sequence). V lost 2 bases to trimming and J lost 1 base, with 14 bases between them.